The 18 T cell receptor beta chains below all came from one sample that was sequenced in a study of blood T cells in healthy people across ages. Through a sample-barcoded 5' primer and a J-beta primer mix, a second PCR was run for roughly 7 to 11 cycles. TCRdb re-called the 5' RACE reads through MiXCR, storing one row per CDR3 protein. The table lists 450,000 to 650,000 distinct CDR3 sequences, less than 25% of them singletons, with under 9% in the top ten. This sample also appeared in a second study, on T cells of mothers and their children.

The specimen was blood. These TCRs come from a boy younger than 18 in good health.

This clonotype was seen more than once but under ten times. This sequence joins TRBV12-3 or TRBV12-4 and TRBJ2-7; D unresolved. V lost 5 bases and J lost 3, with 11 bases in between. The CDR3 extends over 13 amino acids. CDR3 protein: CASSVGVFYEQYF. CDR3 sequence (DNA): TGTGCCAGCAGTGTTGGTGTCTTCTACGAGCAGTACTTC.

This clonotype came up a few times. This sequence joins TRBV4-1 and TRBJ2-5; possible D gene TRBD1, 6 bases. CDR1 and CDR2 (germline): MGHRA, YSYEKL. With 6 bases removed from V and 0 bases from J, the gap between germline ends came to 20 bases. The length of the CDR3 is 17 residues. The CDR3 nucleotides read TGCGCCAGCAGTTCACCCACCCCAGGGGTGTACCAAGAGACCCAGTACTTC. This gives the protein CASSSPTPGVYQETQYF.

J is TRBJ2-5 and V is TRBV20-1; 10 bases map to TRBD1. Trimming took 5 bases from V and 5 from J; bases not matched to a gene: 5. Germline V gene data show CDR1 as DFQATT and CDR2 as SNEGSKA (reference sequence). The CDR3 contains 13 residues. Here the CDR3 reads CSAVTGGRETQYF. CDR3 in DNA: TGCAGTGCTGTGACAGGGGGCCGGGAGACCCAGTACTTC.

This clonotype came up a few times. The chain is built from TRBV9 and TRBJ2-5, with D unresolved. V gave up 3 bases and J gave up 6 bases, with 12 bases separating them. Germline-derived CDR1 and CDR2 are SGDLS and YYNGEE. This CDR3 region has 13 residues. The CDR3 coding sequence is TGTGCCAGCAGCGGAGGTGCGGAAAAGACCCAGTACTTC. This sequence encodes CASSGGAEKTQYF.

The chain employs TRBV20-1 and TRBJ1-1; D unresolved. In germline, CDR1 is DFQATT, CDR2 SNEGSKA (reference sequence). The V end lost 5 bases, the J end lost 7 bases, and 17 bases lay between the germline ends. This CDR3 is built from 13 residues. The CDR3 here is CSAVPVGLDEAFF. The DNA for the CDR3 is TGCAGTGCTGTCCCCGTGGGCCTTGATGAAGCTTTCTTT.

The chain has TRBV7-2 and TRBJ2-7, with 11 bases aligning to TRBD2. CDR3 length equals 18 residues. Unmatched junction bases numbered 14, after V lost 5 bases and J lost 2 bases. Germline V lookup: CDR1 SGHTA, CDR2 FQGNSA. CDR3 residues: CASSPRDSPSGGTYEQYF. CDR3 coding DNA: TGTGCCAGCAGCCCCCGGGACAGTCCTAGCGGGGGGACCTACGAGCAGTACTTC.

The V and J genes are TRBV6-1 and TRBJ2-1, with D unclear. There are 11 residues in the CDR3. Trimming left V 11 bases short and J 6 bases short, with 11 bases between. The germline V gene has CDR1 MNHNS and CDR2 SASEGT. CDR3 loop: CAGPGFNEQFF. CDR3 nucleotides: TGTGCCGGACCCGGTTTCAATGAGCAGTTCTTC.

The chain carries TRBV20-1 and TRBJ1-1; D is perhaps TRBD1 (6 bases). The germline V and J ends were trimmed by 0 bases and 5 bases, with 13 bases remaining between them. The germline gives CDR1 DFQATT, CDR2 SNEGSKA (reference sequence). This CDR3 comprises 14 residues. The CDR3 loop reads CSARDTGRGTEAFF. The DNA of the CDR3 is TGCAGTGCTAGAGACACAGGGAGGGGAACTGAAGCTTTCTTT.

The J gene is TRBJ1-6, the V gene TRBV12-3 or TRBV12-4; weak D call: TRBD1 (6 bases). The CDR3 is made up of 14 amino acids. V lost 7 bases and J 6 bases, leaving 13 bases between the germline ends. The CDR3 loop is CASNAGGPNSPLHF. The CDR3 DNA is TGTGCCAGCAACGCGGGGGGGCCTAATTCACCCCTCCACTTT.

The sample holds a few counts of this clonotype. The chain combines TRBV14 with TRBJ2-5, with D perhaps matching TRBD2 (5 bases). CDR3 length: 13 residues. Deletions cut 1 base from V and 9 bases from J, with 12 bases between. Germline CDR1 SGHDN, CDR2 FVKESK. The CDR3 reads CASSQGRLGAQYF. As DNA, the CDR3 is TGTGCCAGCAGCCAAGGGCGGCTCGGGGCCCAGTACTTC.

Note on this clonotype: One junction end does not reproduce the germline sequence, and a read error may be involved. The chain is built from TRBV7-9 and TRBJ2-3; D is unresolved. CDR1 is SEHNR, CDR2 FQNEAQ, per germline (reference sequence). The CDR3 extends over 13 amino acids. CDR3 coding DNA: TGTGCCAGTAGCTTAAGTTGGGTAGATACGCAGTATTTT. Protein product: CASSLSWVDTQYF.

The chain has TRBV6-5 and TRBJ2-7; 7 positions agree with TRBD1. CDR1 and CDR2 (germline): MNHEY, SVGAGI. V lost 1 base, J lost 2 bases, and 11 bases stayed unmatched. This CDR3 is 17 amino acids long. In nucleotides, the CDR3 is TGTGCCAGCAGTTACTTCCCGGACAGGCCTCTTCCCTACGAGCAGTACTTC. This encodes CASSYFPDRPLPYEQYF.

The rearrangement joins TRBV18 to TRBJ2-7; D is uncertain. The V end was cut by 3 bases, the J end by 2 bases, with 5 bases between. The CDR3 is 12 amino acids. CDR1 KGHSH and CDR2 LQKENI come from the germline V gene. CDR3 in DNA: TGTGCCAGCTCACCGGGTACCTACGAGCAGTACGTC. This encodes CASSPGTYEQYV.

This clonotype was picked up many times. V is TRBV12-3 or TRBV12-4 and J is TRBJ2-1; possible D gene TRBD2, 6 bases. V dropped 6 bases and J dropped 5 bases, with 17 bases sitting between them. The CDR3 extends over 15 amino acids. This CDR3 reads CASRGGTPRDNEQFF. CDR3 in DNA: TGTGCCAGCAGGGGTGGGACTCCCCGTGACAATGAGCAGTTCTTC.

This clonotype was recorded at least ten times. The chain joins TRBV5-1 to TRBJ2-5, with a tentative D call TRBD2 (5 bases). This CDR3 spans 16 amino acids. The germline CDR1 and CDR2 sequences are SGHRS and YFSETQ. Trimming pared 7 bases from V and 2 bases from J, leaving 21 bases between. The CDR3 spells CASQRDPRIEQETQYF. CDR3 in DNA: TGCGCCAGCCAGAGGGATCCGCGGATAGAGCAAGAGACCCAGTACTTC.

In its sample, this clonotype was seen a few times. V gene TRBV7-9 combines with J gene TRBJ1-1; D possibly corresponds to TRBD1 (5 bases). The CDR3 sequence is 14 residues long. Germline-derived CDR1 and CDR2 are SEHNR and FQNEAQ (reference sequence). V shed 5 bases and J shed 4 bases, with 14 bases lying between them. CDR3 DNA: TGTGCCAGCAGCATTGGGACGAGGGGCACTGAAGCTTTCTTT. Protein product: CASSIGTRGTEAFF.

This clonotype was recorded a few times. The chain employs TRBV27 and TRBJ1-2; maybe TRBD1 (6 bases). With 7 bases removed from V and 0 bases from J, the gap between germline ends came to 21 bases. The CDR3 extends over 17 amino acids. CDR1 MNHEY and CDR2 SMNVEV come from the germline V gene (reference sequence). CDR3 bases: TGTGCCAGCACCCCGGGGGCAGACCGGGGGGCTAACTATGGCTACACCTTC. It codes for CASTPGADRGANYGYTF.

This rearrangement joins TRBV29-1 to TRBJ2-5, with D possibly matching TRBD2 (5 bases). This CDR3 is built from 12 residues. Germline values: CDR1 SQVTM, CDR2 ANQGSEA. DNA of the CDR3: TGCGGCGCGGCTGTAGGCGGGGAGACCCAGTACTTC. It encodes CGAAVGGETQYF.